The rows below give T cell receptor beta chains drawn from one sample of a study of cytomegalovirus exposure and HLA in healthy donors. The repertoire was sequenced with immunoSEQ multiplex PCR; TCRdb's copy has only in-frame clones and lacks some. This table holds around 250,000 clones, 90% found once. The sample was PBMCs. These receptors came from a woman between 18 and 29 years old in good health and CMV-seronegative. Both conserved end residues are part of each CDR3.

v_call cdr3_aa
TRBV27 CASSPDRASSYEQYF
TRBV5-1 CASSSAGGTDTQYF
TRBV6-5 CASSYSATGDQPQHF
TRBV13 CASSQGGDTQYF
TRBV6-5 CASSYRAGETDTQYF
TRBV6-5 CASSGPSNTEAFF
TRBV5-6 CASSLRSGQGREEQYF
TRBV15 CATSTGAGGGYTF
TRBV6-5 CASSQGGQPQHF
TRBV6-1 CASSEAQRGSYNEQFF
TRBV2 CASLFGGGPNEQFF
TRBV6-1 CASSDLTSGTSDTQYF
TRBV2 CASKGDSPLHF
TRBV27 CASSTTGHNNYGYTF
TRBV5-5 CASSPHLPYNEQFF
TRBV7-2 CASSLEPGFTEQFF
TRBV9 CASSSGGGEQFF
TRBV27 CASSPAGGPWTQYF
TRBV5-1 CASSLAVHKETQYF
TRBV7-2 CASSLMRNTGELFF
TRBV19 CASSAGTGYQPQHF
TRBV18 CASSPRQGDSYEQYF
TRBV10-3 CAITSPAGNQPQHF
TRBV28 CASRSPGQGLEAFF
TRBV29-1 CSGRVGGTNEKLFF
TRBV2 CASRGHFTGELFF
TRBV20-1 CSVRHTGAQHF
TRBV5-1 CASSLDNSGANVLTF
TRBV5-5 CASSRQAMNTEAFF
TRBV5-1 CASSLVAGGSYGYTF
TRBV18 CASSQQGLAGNTGELFF
TRBV5-1 CASSPSGGAVRNTEAFF